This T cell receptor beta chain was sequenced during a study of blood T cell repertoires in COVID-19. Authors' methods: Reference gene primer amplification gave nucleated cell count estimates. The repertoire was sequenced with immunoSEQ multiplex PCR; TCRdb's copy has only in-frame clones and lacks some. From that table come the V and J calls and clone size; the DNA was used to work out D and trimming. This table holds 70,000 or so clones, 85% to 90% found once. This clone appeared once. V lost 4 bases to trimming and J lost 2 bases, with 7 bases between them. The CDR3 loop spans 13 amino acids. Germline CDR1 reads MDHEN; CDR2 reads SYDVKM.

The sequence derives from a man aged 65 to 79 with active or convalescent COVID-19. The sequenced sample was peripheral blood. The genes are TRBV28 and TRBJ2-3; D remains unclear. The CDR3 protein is CASSSQVTDTQYF. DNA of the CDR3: TGTGCCAGCAGTTCCCAGGTCACAGATACGCAGTATTTT.